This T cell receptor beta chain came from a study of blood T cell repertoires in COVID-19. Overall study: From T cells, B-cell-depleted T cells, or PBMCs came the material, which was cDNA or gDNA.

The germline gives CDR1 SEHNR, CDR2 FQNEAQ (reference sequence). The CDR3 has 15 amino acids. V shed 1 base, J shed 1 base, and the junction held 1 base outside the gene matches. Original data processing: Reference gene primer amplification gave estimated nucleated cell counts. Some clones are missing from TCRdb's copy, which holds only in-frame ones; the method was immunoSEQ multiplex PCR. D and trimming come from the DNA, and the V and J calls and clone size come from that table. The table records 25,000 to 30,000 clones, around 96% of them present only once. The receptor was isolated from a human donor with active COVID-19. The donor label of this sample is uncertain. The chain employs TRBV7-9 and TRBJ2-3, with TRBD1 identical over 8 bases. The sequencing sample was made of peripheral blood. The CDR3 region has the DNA TGTGCCAGCAGCTTAGGGACAGGGCGCACAGATACGCAGTATTTT. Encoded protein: CASSLGTGRTDTQYF.